The clone carrying this T cell receptor beta chain was recorded once. What it recognizes is unknown. The identical CDR3 is also encoded by other nucleotide sequences in the sample. TCRdb's copy holds only in-frame clones and misses some; the assay was immunoSEQ multiplex PCR. The table includes some 2.4 million clones, roughly 93% detected once. This record comes from a study of shared clonotypes between healthy human individuals. Study information: Each donor had three CD4 naive, three CD4 memory, two CD8 naive and one CD8 memory plate. Findings of the study overall: Deeper or shallower sequencing was expected to change how clonotypes are shared among donors. Estimated richness values were generally larger in naive subsets than in memory subsets.

CD45RA+ naive and CD45RA-negative memory subsets were separated from CD4+ cells. Germline lookup yields CDR1 SGHRS and CDR2 YFSETQ. The germline V and J ends were trimmed by 3 bases and 0 bases, with 9 bases remaining between them. The CDR3 is made up of 14 amino acids. The chain joins TRBV5-1 to TRBJ1-1; D call uncertain. The source of this sequence is a man aged 18 to 30 in good health. Some clones in this sample may be carry-over from other donors' samples. Input material: naive CD4+ T cells from PBMCs. Subset defined: CD45RA+ positively selected. The CDR3: CASSSSGLNTEAFF. The CDR3 coding sequence is TGCGCCAGCAGCTCCTCGGGCTTGAACACTGAAGCTTTCTTT.